The next 13 T cell receptor beta chains were all read from a single sample in a study of CD8+CD57+ T cells in acquired aplastic anemia. Genomic DNA templated the TCR beta VDJ and CDR3 profiling. Using its own MiXCR run on the reads, TCRdb lists one record per CDR3 protein. The table lists around 230,000 distinct CDR3 sequences, over 55% of them singletons. The sequenced material came from sorted CD4+, CD8+, or CD8+CD57+ T cells (not recorded which) from PBMCs. These receptors were taken from a human donor in good health.

The V gene is TRBV20-1, the J gene TRBJ1-1, with D possibly TRBD1 on 6 matching bases. Trimming left V 0 bases short and J 4 bases short, with 15 bases between. CDR3 size: 15 residues. Germline V gene sequence: CDR1 DFQATT, CDR2 SNEGSKA (reference sequence). Here the CDR3 DNA reads TGCAGTGCTAGAGATTGGCAGGGGAACCCCACTGAAGCTTTCTTT. It translates to CSARDWQGNPTEAFF.

This clonotype was counted at least ten times. The V gene is TRBV7-8, the J gene TRBJ2-1; TRBD2 matches at 15 bases. The CDR3 runs to 18 residues. V was pared by 5 bases and J by 0 bases, with 5 bases of the junction left unmatched. Per germline, CDR1 SGHVS and CDR2 FQNEAQ. The CDR3 is CASSVGLAGGYSYNEQFF. CDR3 DNA sequence: TGTGCCAGCAGCGTGGGACTAGCGGGAGGCTACTCCTACAATGAGCAGTTCTTC.

This clonotype was seen more than once but under ten times. Given a much more abundant clone one base away, this may be a read error. The chain joins TRBV4-1 to TRBJ1-1; D possibly corresponds to TRBD1 (5 bases). The germline V and J ends were trimmed by 1 base and 6 bases, with 9 bases remaining between them. This CDR3 is 13 amino acids long. CDR1 and CDR2 (germline): MGHRA, YSYEKL. CDR3 bases: TGCGCCAGCAGCCAAGGTCCGGGGGCTGAAGCTTTCTTT. It translates to CASSQGPGAEAFF.

The chain links TRBV19 to TRBJ1-2; D possibly corresponds to TRBD1 (5 bases). The CDR3 covers 14 residues. The V gene lost 3 bases and the J gene lost 3 bases, with 11 bases spanning the gap. Germline V gene lookup returns CDR1 LNHDA and CDR2 SQIVND (reference sequence). In DNA, the CDR3 is TGTGCCAGTAGTATGCGTCAGGGCGACTATGGCTACACCTTC. This codes for CASSMRQGDYGYTF.

This clonotype turned up a few times. The DNA for the CDR3 is TGTGCCAGCAGCTTAGGCCAAAGTTTCACCCTCCACTTT. Translating gives CASSLGQSFTLHF. This chain links TRBV13 with TRBJ1-6, with D unresolved. V was shortened by 0 bases and J by 14 bases, with 11 bases between the two germline ends. CDR1 is PRHDT, CDR2 FYEKMQ, per germline (reference sequence). The CDR3 contains 13 residues.

The chain couples TRBV2 to TRBJ2-1; 7 nucleotides agree with TRBD1. Trimming took 7 bases from V and 10 from J; bases not matched to a gene: 13. Germline-derived CDR1 and CDR2 are SNHLY and FYNNEI. CDR3 length: 14 residues. The CDR3 DNA is TGTGCCAGCAATAGGCAGGGGGATCGAGGCGAGCAGTTCTTC. Protein sequence: CASNRQGDRGEQFF.

There are many counts of this clonotype. This chain's CDR3 is CASSQGQTGNEQYF. CDR3 in DNA: TGCGCCAGCAGCCAAGGACAGACAGGGAACGAGCAGTACTTC. The chain uses TRBV4-1 and TRBJ2-7; 7 bases agree with TRBD1. CDR1 MGHRA and CDR2 YSYEKL come from the germline V gene. This CDR3 has 14 residues. V lost 1 base, J lost 5 bases, and 5 bases stayed unmatched.

The chain recombines TRBV10-2 with TRBJ2-7, with 8 positions matching TRBD2. The CDR3 length is 15 residues. V trimming: 3 bases; J trimming: 1 base; junction bases outside the gene matches: 5. CDR1 WSHSY and CDR2 SAAADI come from the germline V gene. The CDR3 region has the DNA TGCGCCAGCAGTGATGGCGGGAGGCCATCCTACGAGCAGTACTTC. Its protein is CASSDGGRPSYEQYF.

This clonotype has a single count. This CDR3 is CASSLGGPLVTGELFF. The CDR3 DNA reads as TGTGCCAGCAGCTTAGGGGGGCCCCTGGTGACCGGGGAGCTGTTTTTT. This chain joins TRBV7-7 and TRBJ2-2; tentative D call: TRBD1 (6 bases). This CDR3 region has 16 residues. V dropped 1 base and J dropped 5 bases, with 14 bases sitting between them. Germline-derived CDR1 and CDR2 are SSHAT and FNYEAQ (reference sequence).

The CDR3 region is CSATGYGRESSYNEQFF. In nucleotides, the CDR3 is TGCAGTGCTACGGGCTACGGACGGGAGAGCTCCTACAATGAGCAGTTCTTC. This rearrangement joins TRBV20-1 to TRBJ2-1, with D possibly TRBD2 on 6 matching bases. Per the germline V gene, CDR1 is DFQATT and CDR2 is SNEGSKA (reference sequence). V was clipped by 4 bases and J by 0 bases, with 19 bases between them. This CDR3 comprises 17 residues.

Ten or more counts support this clonotype. V and J are TRBV5-1 and TRBJ1-1; possible D gene TRBD1, 5 bases. V lost 0 bases and J 5 bases, leaving 11 bases between the germline ends. This CDR3 spans 14 amino acids. The germline V gene encodes CDR1 SGHRS and CDR2 YFSETQ. CDR3 DNA: TGCGCCAGCAGCTTGGCCGGGGCAGGGACTGAAGCTTTCTTT. Its protein product is CASSLAGAGTEAFF.

The chain has TRBV9 and TRBJ2-7, with D maybe TRBD2 (6 bases). CDR1 and CDR2 from the germline V gene are SGDLS and YYNGEE. V was clipped by 2 bases and J by 7 bases, with 16 bases between them. The CDR3 consists of 14 residues. This CDR3 reads CASSVGTGVWEQYF. The CDR3 DNA reads TGTGCCAGCAGCGTCGGGACTGGGGTTTGGGAGCAGTACTTC.

With regard to this clonotype: Compared with germline, one end of the junction differs, possibly owing to a read error. The gene calls are TRBV6-2 or TRBV6-3 and TRBJ1-1, with D possibly matching TRBD1 (6 bases). This CDR3 region has 13 residues. Germline V gene lookup returns CDR1 MNHEY and CDR2 SVGEGT. CDR3 amino acids: CASGYEQGVGAFF. The CDR3 DNA reads TGTGCCAGCGGTTACGAACAGGGTGTCGGAGCTTTCTTT.